A single sample gave rise to the 17 T cell receptor beta chains below, sequenced in a study of T cell repertoires in cytomegalovirus infection. The antigens for these receptors are not known. TCRdb itself ran the reads through MiXCR, one entry per CDR3 protein. The sample has tens of thousands of distinct CDR3 sequences, around 20% seen once; the top ten hold more than 65%. Material: CD8+ T cells from cultured PBMCs, obtained from culture after CMV antigen stimulation. Every receptor here comes from a human donor in good health (CMV status not recorded). Some clones in this sample may be carry-over from other donors' samples.

In regard to this clonotype: No conserved phenylalanine or tryptophan ends this CDR3, so it is likely a read error. The V call is TRBV9, the J call TRBJ1-1; D unresolved. The CDR3 runs to 12 residues. Trimming removed 3 bases at V and 0 bases at J, with 3 bases between. Looked up from germline, CDR1 is SGDLS and CDR2 is YYNGEE. The CDR3 bases are TGTGCCAGCAGCGCCCTGAACACTGAAGCTTTCTTA. This gives the protein CASSALNTEAFL.

The table lists this clonotype with a few counts. The chain recombines TRBV12-3 or TRBV12-4 with TRBJ1-2; weak D call: TRBD1 (6 bases). The CDR3 is made up of 15 amino acids. Trimming removed 5 bases from V and 4 bases from J, with 17 bases in between. The CDR3 DNA reads as TGTGCCAGCAGTCCCCCCCGGGGGCGCAGCTATGGCTACACCTTC. Translation: CASSPPRGRSYGYTF.

This clonotype has only a few counts. The chain combines TRBV4-3 with TRBJ1-1, with D possibly TRBD1 on 5 matching bases. The length of the CDR3 is 15 residues. V was cut by 0 bases and J by 4 bases, with 12 bases left in between. Germline CDR1 LGHNA, CDR2 YSLEER. CDR3 DNA sequence: TGCGCCAGCAGCCAAGACGAGGGGAGTTCCACTGAAGCTTTCTTT. Translating it yields CASSQDEGSSTEAFF.

The chain recombines TRBV4-3 with TRBJ1-1, with D possibly being TRBD1 (5 bases). Germline loops: CDR1 LGHNA, CDR2 YSLEER. The length of the CDR3 is 16 residues. Trimming took off 0 bases at V and 0 bases at J, with 11 bases between the two ends. CDR3: CASSQDFGALNTEAFF. The CDR3 bases are TGCGCCAGCAGCCAAGACTTTGGGGCCCTGAACACTGAAGCTTTCTTT.

This clonotype was detected a few times. J is TRBJ1-2 and V is TRBV4-1; tentatively, D is TRBD1 (6 bases). Germline CDR1 reads MGHRA; CDR2 reads YSYEKL. The CDR3 loop spans 15 amino acids. V lost 0 bases, J lost 4 bases, and 12 bases lay in between. CDR3 region: CASSQEETGSYGYTF. The CDR3 DNA reads as TGCGCCAGCAGCCAAGAAGAGACAGGTAGCTATGGCTACACCTTC.

This chain links TRBV7-9 with TRBJ2-7; D perhaps matches TRBD1 (5 bases). The CDR3 covers 15 residues. V gave up 6 bases and J gave up 3 bases, with 18 bases separating them. Germline V gene lookup returns CDR1 SEHNR and CDR2 FQNEAQ (reference sequence). The CDR3 bases are TGTGCCAGCAGTTATTCGGACATTGCAAGCTACGAGCAGTACTTC. Its translation: CASSYSDIASYEQYF.

In its sample, this clonotype was seen a few times. The chain has TRBV19 and TRBJ1-5; D call uncertain. The CDR3 spans 14 residues. Trimming shortened V by 3 bases and J by 3 bases, and 9 bases separated the two germline ends. Per the germline V gene, CDR1 is LNHDA and CDR2 is SQIVND (reference sequence). In nucleotides, the CDR3 is TGTGCCAGTAGTATTACGGGAAACAATCAGCCCCAGCATTTT. Its translation: CASSITGNNQPQHF. The full variable domain, in which reference TRBV19 and TRBJ1-5 provide the parts outside the CDR3, is DGGITQSPKYLFRKEGQNVTLSCEQNLNHDAMYWYRQDPGQGLRLIYYSQIVNDFQKGDIAEGYSVSREKKESFPLTVTSAQKNPTAFYLCASSITGNNQPQHFGDGTRLSIL.

This chain joins TRBV7-9 and TRBJ2-5; TRBD1 or TRBD2 may be the D gene (6 bases each). Germline V CDR1 and CDR2: SEHNR, FQNEAQ (reference sequence). Trimming removed 4 bases at V and 5 bases at J, with 20 bases between. The CDR3 sequence is 16 residues long. For the CDR3, the DNA is TGTGCCAGCAGCTCTAGGGGGGAGGAGGAAGTGGAGACCCAGTACTTC. It yields the protein CASSSRGEEEVETQYF.

This rearrangement joins TRBV5-5 to TRBJ1-2; 12 bases map to TRBD1. V gave up 4 bases and J gave up 7 bases; unmatched junction bases: 8. CDR1 is SGHKS, CDR2 YYEKEE, per germline (reference sequence). This CDR3 region has 15 residues. This chain's CDR3 is CASSLGTGGAGGYTF. The CDR3 DNA sequence: TGTGCCAGCAGCCTCGGGACAGGGGGCGCAGGTGGCTACACCTTC.

This clonotype was observed a few times. This chain uses TRBV12-3 or TRBV12-4 with TRBJ1-3; D remains ambiguous. This CDR3 is 14 amino acids long. The V and J ends lost 5 bases and 8 bases respectively, with 16 bases between them. This CDR3 is CASSPLPARDTIYF. CDR3 nucleotide sequence: TGTGCCAGCAGTCCCCTCCCTGCGAGGGACACCATATATTTT.

This clonotype was found a few times. The chain carries TRBV7-3 and TRBJ1-2, with 8 bases lining up with TRBD1. V shed 1 base and J 7 bases; nucleotides not matched to a gene: 8. The germline CDR1 and CDR2 sequences are SGHTA and FQGTGA. The CDR3 extends over 15 amino acids. In nucleotides, the CDR3 is TGTGCCAGCAGCTTAAGGCCCGACAGGGGTGGTGGCTACACCTTC. Translation gives CASSLRPDRGGGYTF. Filled out from reference TRBV7-3 and TRBJ1-2, the complete variable domain reads GAGVSQTPSNKVTEKGKYVELRCDPISGHTALYWYRQSLGQGPEFLIYFQGTGAADDSGLPNDRFFAVRPEGSVSTLKIQRTERGDSAVYLCASSLRPDRGGGYTFGSGTRLTVV.

J is TRBJ1-1 and V is TRBV2, with D possibly being TRBD1 (5 bases). The CDR3 is 13 amino acids. Between the trimmed V and J ends, which lost 7 bases and 11 bases, there was a span of 20 bases. CDR1 and CDR2 (germline): SNHLY, FYNNEI. The CDR3 spells CASNGTPSKGAFF. As DNA, the CDR3 is TGTGCCAGCAATGGGACTCCATCTAAGGGGGCTTTCTTT.

There are a few counts of this clonotype. V gene TRBV11-2 combines with J gene TRBJ1-5; no clear D gene. The CDR3 is 13 amino acids. Per the germline V gene, CDR1 is SGHAT and CDR2 is FQNNGV. V lost 3 bases, J lost 8 bases, and 11 bases lay in between. Written as DNA, the CDR3 is TGTGCCAGCAGCTTTGGGTCCCTAGAGCCCCAGCATTTT. Residues: CASSFGSLEPQHF.

This clonotype has a handful of counts. CDR3 bases: TGCGCCAGCAGCCAGTCCGGGACAGGGGTGGGAGAGCAGTACTTC. Translating gives CASSQSGTGVGEQYF. This chain links TRBV4-1 with TRBJ2-7, with 10 positions matching TRBD1. CDR3 size: 15 residues. Germline CDR1 reads MGHRA; CDR2 reads YSYEKL. V lost 3 bases to trimming and J lost 7 bases; unmatched junction nucleotides: 9.

V is TRBV7-9 and J is TRBJ1-2, with D perhaps matching TRBD1 (5 bases). The germline gives CDR1 SEHNR, CDR2 FQNEAQ (reference sequence). The CDR3 consists of 14 residues. V lost 3 bases, J lost 8 bases, and 16 bases lay in between. In DNA, the CDR3 is TGTGCCAGCAGCTTCACCGGGACCGCGTCCGGCTACACCTTC. Translating it yields CASSFTGTASGYTF.

The chain is built from TRBV12-3 or TRBV12-4 and TRBJ1-5; D gene ambiguous. This CDR3 has 12 amino acids. The V end was cut by 5 bases, the J end by 10 bases, with 12 bases between. The CDR3 nucleotides are TGTGCCAGCAGTATCCTCCCGGTTCCCCAGCATTTT. It specifies CASSILPVPQHF.

The chain has TRBV7-9 and TRBJ2-5, with TRBD1 identical over 11 bases. This CDR3 has 17 amino acids. With 6 bases clipped from V and 1 base from J, the junction kept 10 bases outside the gene matches. CDR1 is SEHNR, CDR2 FQNEAQ, per germline (reference sequence). CDR3: CASRPRLGQGAQETQYF. CDR3 in DNA: TGTGCCAGCAGACCACGTCTAGGACAGGGGGCCCAAGAGACCCAGTACTTC.